These 21 T cell receptor beta chains originate from one sample sequenced in a study of T-cell reconstitution after alpha-beta-depleted transplantation in children listed by TCRdb under 2016. Reading the label with the study, this specimen's treatment or condition is: allogeneic hematopoietic cell transplantation with graft depleted of TCRalphabeta T cells and CD19 B cells. Receptor amplification or capture employed PCR. TCRdb shows the sequencer as Illumina HiSeq 2500. TCR library preparation used molecular barcoding, with unique molecular identifiers applied to normalize quantification of the TCRbeta repertoire. The public reads were run again by TCRdb, first through fastp at Q25 and then through MiXCR, and only productive beta chains were kept. Under each unique CDR3 protein, matching rows form one entry showing the most common genes and DNA. Counted in this sample were about 280,000 distinct CDR3 sequences; about 9.9% of them appeared once. The ten largest clonotypes hold about 25% of the sample.

The sequenced sample was peripheral blood, obtained 180 days after TCRalphabeta/CD19-depleted stem cell transplant. The receptors derive from a male patient aged 2-9 years who had a stem cell transplant for chronic granulomatous disease, so the T cells may come from the graft donor.

This clonotype was detected ten times or more. V and J are TRBV9 and TRBJ2-5, with D possibly matching TRBD2 (6 bases). With 0 bases removed from V and 5 bases from J, the gap between germline ends came to 14 bases. Germline V gene data show CDR1 as SGDLS and CDR2 as YYNGEE. This CDR3 is built from 15 residues. The CDR3 spells CASSVVSSGGETQYF. DNA for the CDR3: TGTGCCAGCAGCGTAGTAAGTAGCGGAGGGGAGACCCAGTACTTC.

This clonotype was observed many times. CDR3 in DNA: TGCGCCAGCAGGGGGGAGACGAACACCGGGGAGCTGTTTTTT. Translated, it gives CASRGETNTGELFF. The V gene is TRBV10-2, the J gene TRBJ2-2; D may match TRBD1 or TRBD2 (5 bases each). Trimming stripped 6 bases from V and 0 bases from J, with 8 bases between. CDR3 length: 14 residues. The V gene's germline CDR1 is WSHSY and CDR2 SAAADI.

This clonotype was seen at least ten times. The chain joins TRBV7-9 to TRBJ2-5; 8 positions match TRBD1. CDR1 and CDR2 from the germline V gene are SEHNR and FQNEAQ (reference sequence). This CDR3 is built from 16 residues. Unmatched junction bases numbered 6, after V lost 1 base and J lost 2 bases. CDR3 residues: CASSLGGTGRQETQYF. DNA of the CDR3: TGTGCCAGCAGCTTAGGAGGGACAGGTCGACAAGAGACCCAGTACTTC.

The CDR3 reads CATSSKDRRKYF. CDR3 bases: TGTGCCACCAGCAGTAAAGACAGGAGGAAGTACTTC. The genes are TRBV15 and TRBJ2-7, with a tentative D call TRBD1 (6 bases). V gave up 3 bases and J gave up 11 bases, with 14 bases separating them. In germline, CDR1 is LNHNV, CDR2 YYDKDF (reference sequence). This CDR3 region has 12 residues.

This clonotype came up many times. The chain has TRBV7-9 and TRBJ2-1; a weak D match, TRBD2 (6 bases). Germline V gene sequence: CDR1 SEHNR, CDR2 FQNEAQ (reference sequence). The CDR3 runs to 14 residues. Trimming cost V 3 bases and J 4 bases, with 10 bases left between them. This CDR3 reads CASSFGTSYNEQFF. The CDR3 DNA follows: TGTGCCAGCAGCTTTGGGACTTCGTACAATGAGCAGTTCTTC.

In this sample, this clonotype turned up many times. The chain combines TRBV12-3 or TRBV12-4 with TRBJ2-7; perhaps D is TRBD1 or TRBD2 (5 bases each). The CDR3 runs 15 residues. The V and J ends lost 6 bases and 2 bases respectively, with 17 bases between them. The CDR3 is CASRRGAGNAYEQYF. CDR3 DNA sequence: TGTGCCAGCAGGAGAGGGGCAGGGAATGCCTACGAGCAGTACTTC.

The CDR3 protein is CASSYSGLRDPYEQYF. CDR3 DNA: TGTGCCAGCAGTTACTCTGGTCTCCGGGACCCCTACGAGCAGTACTTC. This chain uses TRBV6-5 with TRBJ2-7; tentatively, D is TRBD1 or TRBD2 (5 bases each). The V gene lost 0 bases and the J gene lost 2 bases, with 14 bases spanning the gap. This CDR3 comprises 16 residues. CDR1 is MNHEY and CDR2 is SVGAGI in the germline V gene.

This clonotype was picked up many times. The chain combines TRBV4-1 with TRBJ2-7; 9 bases fit TRBD1. Germline assignment: CDR1 MGHRA and CDR2 YSYEKL. The trim removed 0 bases at V and 7 bases at J, leaving 7 bases unmatched. CDR3 size: 15 residues. The CDR3 loop reads CASSQDPQGAGEQYF. CDR3 nucleotides: TGCGCCAGCAGCCAAGATCCACAGGGGGCGGGTGAGCAGTACTTC.

Regarding this clonotype: A much larger clone differs by one base, so this may be a read error. The chain has TRBV7-9 and TRBJ2-3, with D possibly being TRBD2 (5 bases). This CDR3 is 13 amino acids long. Germline CDR1 reads SEHNR; CDR2 reads FQNEAQ (reference sequence). The CDR3: CARSSHGMDTQYF. CDR3 DNA sequence: TGTGCCCGCAGTTCCCACGGGATGGATACGCAGTATTTT.

There are many counts of this clonotype. This sequence joins TRBV28 and TRBJ2-5; D gene uncertain. The CDR3 length is 13 residues. With 8 bases removed from V and 2 bases from J, the gap between germline ends came to 12 bases. Germline lookup yields CDR1 MDHEN and CDR2 SYDVKM. CDR3 bases: TGTGCCAGCGGTCAAGGCGGACAAGAGACCCAGTACTTC. It encodes CASGQGGQETQYF.

The chain carries TRBV18 and TRBJ2-7, with TRBD1 as a possible D gene (5 bases). V was trimmed by 6 bases and J by 7 bases, leaving 10 bases between them. Germline V gene lookup returns CDR1 KGHSH and CDR2 LQKENI. The CDR3 has 11 residues. In nucleotides, the CDR3 is TGTGCCAGCTCGCAACACAGGGAGCAGTACTTC. Translating it yields CASSQHREQYF.

This clonotype was seen repeatedly, ten times or more. The chain uses TRBV5-1 and TRBJ2-5, with a possible D match to TRBD1 (5 bases). V dropped 0 bases and J dropped 7 bases, with 19 bases sitting between them. CDR1 and CDR2 from the germline V gene are SGHRS and YFSETQ. The CDR3 covers 16 residues. CDR3 region: CASSLAVGADSGTQYF. The CDR3 DNA is TGCGCCAGCAGCTTGGCGGTAGGGGCGGATTCGGGGACCCAGTACTTC.

This clonotype was detected many times. This chain links TRBV14 with TRBJ2-6, with no clear D. Trimming stripped 3 bases from V and 12 bases from J, with 12 bases between. This CDR3 comprises 13 residues. CDR1 is SGHDN and CDR2 is FVKESK in the germline V gene. CDR3 residues: CASSHLGIPVLTF. CDR3 DNA sequence: TGTGCCAGCAGCCATTTGGGGATCCCCGTCCTGACTTTC.

This clonotype was counted at least ten times. This chain uses TRBV24-1 with TRBJ2-3; 8 nucleotides match TRBD2. Germline loops: CDR1 KGHDR, CDR2 SFDVKD. The CDR3 sequence is 14 residues long. Trimming cost V 4 bases and J 8 bases; bases outside gene matches: 7. The DNA of the CDR3 is TGTGCCACCAGTGACCCGAGCGGGAGAGGTACGCAGTATTTT. Translating it yields CATSDPSGRGTQYF.

This clonotype was observed at least ten times. The chain links TRBV29-1 to TRBJ1-3, with a weak D call TRBD1 (6 bases). The CDR3 loop spans 12 amino acids. V was trimmed by 7 bases and J by 3 bases, leaving 10 bases between them. Per the germline V gene, CDR1 is SQVTM and CDR2 is ANQGSEA. For the CDR3, the DNA is TGCAGCGGTGGGACATTTGGAAACACCATATATTTT. Its translation: CSGGTFGNTIYF.

This clonotype has a count of ten or more. J is TRBJ1-1 and V is TRBV12-3 or TRBV12-4; the D is unclear. The V end lost 6 bases, the J end lost 0 bases, and 8 bases lay between the germline ends. The CDR3 runs 13 residues. The CDR3 is CASRTTLNTEAFF. The CDR3 DNA sequence: TGTGCCAGCAGGACGACTCTGAACACTGAAGCTTTCTTT.

This clonotype has at least ten counts. This chain joins TRBV18 and TRBJ2-7; 11 bases are a match to TRBD2. Germline values: CDR1 KGHSH, CDR2 LQKENI. The CDR3 runs 17 residues. The V segment lost 4 bases and the J segment 3 bases; nucleotides outside the gene matches: 11. CDR3 in DNA: TGTGCCAGCTCACGACTAGCGGGGTCCTTAAGTGTCTACGAGCAGTACTTC. Translated: CASSRLAGSLSVYEQYF.

This clonotype was observed at least ten times. The V gene is TRBV29-1, the J gene TRBJ2-3; perhaps TRBD1 as D (5 bases). This CDR3 contains 14 residues. V was clipped by 6 bases and J by 0 bases, with 13 bases between them. The germline gives CDR1 SQVTM, CDR2 ANQGSEA. The chain's CDR3 is CSVIRQTSTDTQYF. DNA of the CDR3: TGCAGCGTAATTAGACAGACTAGCACAGATACGCAGTATTTT.

This clonotype was observed a few times. The J gene is TRBJ2-2, the V gene TRBV3-1; 14 bases fit TRBD2. Germline V CDR1 and CDR2: LGHDT, YNNKEL (reference sequence). V trimming: 6 bases; J trimming: 5 bases; junction bases outside the gene matches: 11. The CDR3 length is 18 residues. The CDR3 DNA is TGTGCCAGCAGGCATCCCGGGACTAGCGGGAGTCGGACCGGGGAGCTGTTTTTT. This codes for CASRHPGTSGSRTGELFF.

This chain uses TRBV19 with TRBJ1-2; D is ambiguous. Germline loops: CDR1 LNHDA, CDR2 SQIVND (reference sequence). V dropped 4 bases and J dropped 4 bases, with 13 bases sitting between them. The CDR3 has 14 residues. CDR3 sequence reads: CASSTQTGPYGYTF. CDR3 bases: TGTGCCAGTAGTACCCAGACCGGGCCCTATGGCTACACCTTC.

This clonotype has ten or more counts. The chain combines TRBV4-3 with TRBJ1-1; D might be TRBD1 (6 bases). With 3 bases removed from V and 0 bases from J, the gap between germline ends came to 14 bases. Germline V lookup: CDR1 LGHNA, CDR2 YSLEER. CDR3 size: 16 residues. CDR3 in DNA: TGCGCCAGCAGCCAGGGTTTAGGGGGACTGAACACTGAAGCTTTCTTT. Protein sequence: CASSQGLGGLNTEAFF.